A single sample is the source of the 11 T cell receptor beta chains below, sequenced in a study of T cells in tuberculosis. Using immunoSEQ multiplex PCR, the repertoire was profiled, and TCRdb retains in-frame clones only, with some absent. This table holds 30,000 or so clones, about 84% found once. The time point: new active TB diagnosis, blood taken before or within 7 days of starting treatment. The sequenced sample was PBMCs, obtained at tuberculosis diagnosis. Receptors originate from an adult with tuberculosis.

The rearrangement links TRBV28 to TRBJ2-7; 9 nucleotides match TRBD1. V was clipped by 8 bases and J by 5 bases; unmatched bases: 13. The CDR3 runs to 15 residues. Germline-derived CDR1 and CDR2 are MDHEN and SYDVKM. CDR3 region: CASFSGGQGNHEQYF. As DNA, the CDR3 is TGTGCCAGCTTTTCCGGAGGACAGGGGAATCACGAGCAGTACTTC.

J is TRBJ1-2 and V is TRBV27; D unresolved. This CDR3 is built from 13 residues. Germline V lookup: CDR1 MNHEY, CDR2 SMNVEV (reference sequence). V gave up 3 bases and J gave up 4 bases, with 9 bases separating them. The chain's CDR3 is CASSLGSRYGYTF. DNA of the CDR3: TGTGCCAGCAGTTTGGGCTCCCGCTATGGCTACACCTTC.

This clone rates as medium-sized. The chain employs TRBV5-3 and TRBJ2-7, with D possibly matching TRBD2 (5 bases). TRBV5-3 is an ORF; its function is uncertain. Trimming took 0 bases from V and 3 from J, leaving 13 bases between them. This CDR3 region has 15 residues. In DNA, the CDR3 is TGTGCCAGAAGCTTGGGGTCTAGCCGCCGCTACGAGCAGTACTTC. It is translated as CARSLGSSRRYEQYF.

This chain uses TRBV5-1 with TRBJ2-2, with 7 bases that match TRBD1. The germline V gene has CDR1 SGHRS and CDR2 YFSETQ. This CDR3 region has 16 residues. Trimming cost V 0 bases and J 5 bases; bases outside gene matches: 7. The DNA for the CDR3 is TGCGCCAGCAGCTTGGGCCGACAGGGTGTAACCGGGGAGCTGTTTTTT. Translating gives CASSLGRQGVTGELFF.

The chain employs TRBV28 and TRBJ2-1; the match to TRBD2 covers 14 bases. V lost 5 bases and J lost 15; bases outside the gene matches: 12. The CDR3 contains 15 residues. Germline CDR1 and CDR2: MDHEN and SYDVKM. The CDR3 DNA is TGTGCCAGCAGTCCCGGGACTAGCGGGAGTCACCGGGGGTTCTTC. This translates into CASSPGTSGSHRGFF.

The rearrangement uses TRBV20-1 and TRBJ2-1; no clear D gene. Trimming left V 6 bases short and J 8 bases short, with 11 bases between. Germline V gene lookup returns CDR1 DFQATT and CDR2 SNEGSKA (reference sequence). CDR3 length equals 11 residues. The CDR3 spells CSAKVEDEQFF. The CDR3 coding sequence is TGCAGTGCGAAAGTTGAGGATGAGCAGTTCTTC.

This clone was detected only a few times. The CDR3 sequence is CASSVESHYTDTQYF. The CDR3, as DNA: TGTGCCAGCAGCGTAGAGTCGCACTACACCGATACGCAGTATTTT. J is TRBJ2-3 and V is TRBV9; D is uncertain. In germline, CDR1 is SGDLS, CDR2 YYNGEE. This CDR3 is 15 amino acids long. With 0 bases removed from V and 6 bases from J, the gap between germline ends came to 14 bases.

The chain carries TRBV12-5 and TRBJ1-4; 7 bases match TRBD1. In germline, CDR1 is LGHNT, CDR2 FRNRAP. The CDR3 contains 15 residues. J was trimmed by 1 base and V by 3 bases; bases with no gene match: 2. The CDR3 DNA reads as TGTGCTAGTGGTTTTAACAGGGGAACTAATGAAAAACTGTTTTTT. Translation: CASGFNRGTNEKLFF. The entire variable domain, with the rest obtained from reference TRBV12-5 and TRBJ1-4, is as follows: DARVTQTPRHKVTEMGQEVTMRCQPILGHNTVFWYRQTMMQGLELLAYFRNRAPLDDSGMPKDRFSAEMPDATLATLKIQPSEPRDSAVYFCASGFNRGTNEKLFFGSGTQLSVL.

The chain links TRBV4-1 to TRBJ2-5; 7 bases match TRBD1. The CDR3 loop spans 17 amino acids. Germline V gene data show CDR1 as MGHRA and CDR2 as YSYEKL. V was pared by 1 base and J by 4 bases, with 12 bases of the junction left unmatched. The CDR3 sequence: CASSQVCLDRPRETQYF. The CDR3 coding sequence is TGCGCCAGCAGCCAAGTCTGTTTGGACAGGCCTCGAGAGACCCAGTACTTC.

The chain employs TRBV19 and TRBJ2-3; 9 bases agree with TRBD2. CDR1 is LNHDA, CDR2 SQIVND, per germline (reference sequence). The CDR3 consists of 15 residues. The V and J ends lost 6 bases and 5 bases, in that order; junction bases with no gene match: 9. The CDR3, as DNA: TGTGCCAGTAGCGTCGCTAGCGGGGCGGGAGATACGCAGTATTTT. This sequence encodes CASSVASGAGDTQYF.

The rearrangement uses TRBV25-1 and TRBJ1-4; the match to TRBD1 covers 9 bases. Germline lookup yields CDR1 MGHDK and CDR2 SYGVNS. The CDR3 consists of 13 residues. Trimming cost V 7 bases and J 8 bases; bases outside gene matches: 5. For the CDR3, the DNA is TGTGCCAGCACCGGGACAGGGTCGGAAAAACTGTTTTTT. Protein product: CASTGTGSEKLFF.